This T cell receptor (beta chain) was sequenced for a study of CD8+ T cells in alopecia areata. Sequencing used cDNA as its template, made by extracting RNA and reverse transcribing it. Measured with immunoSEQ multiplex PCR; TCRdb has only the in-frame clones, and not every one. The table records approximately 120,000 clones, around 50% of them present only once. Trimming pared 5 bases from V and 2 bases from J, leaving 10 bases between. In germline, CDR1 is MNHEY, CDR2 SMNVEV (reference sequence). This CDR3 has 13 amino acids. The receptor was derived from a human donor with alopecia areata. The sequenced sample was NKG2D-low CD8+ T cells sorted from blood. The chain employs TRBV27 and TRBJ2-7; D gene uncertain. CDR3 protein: CASSLKNPYEQYF. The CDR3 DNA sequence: TGTGCCAGCAGTCTTAAAAATCCCTACGAGCAGTACTTC.